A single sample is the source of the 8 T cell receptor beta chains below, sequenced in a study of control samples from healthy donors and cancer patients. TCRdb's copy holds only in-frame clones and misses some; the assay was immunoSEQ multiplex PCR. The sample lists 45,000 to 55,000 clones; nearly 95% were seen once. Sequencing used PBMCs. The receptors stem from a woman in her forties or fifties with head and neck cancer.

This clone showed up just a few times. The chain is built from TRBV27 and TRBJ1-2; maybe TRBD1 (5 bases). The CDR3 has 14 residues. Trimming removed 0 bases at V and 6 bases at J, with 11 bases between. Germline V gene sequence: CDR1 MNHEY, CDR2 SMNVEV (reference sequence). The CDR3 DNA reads TGTGCCAGCAGTTTATCGCTCGGGGGACATGGCTACACCTTC. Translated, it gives CASSLSLGGHGYTF.

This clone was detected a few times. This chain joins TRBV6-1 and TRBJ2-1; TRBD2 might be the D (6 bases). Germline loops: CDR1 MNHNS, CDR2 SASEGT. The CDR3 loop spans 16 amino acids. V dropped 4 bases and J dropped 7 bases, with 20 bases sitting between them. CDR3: CASSARLGSAHNEQFF. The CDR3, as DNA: TGTGCCAGCAGTGCCCGACTAGGAAGTGCGCATAATGAGCAGTTCTTC.

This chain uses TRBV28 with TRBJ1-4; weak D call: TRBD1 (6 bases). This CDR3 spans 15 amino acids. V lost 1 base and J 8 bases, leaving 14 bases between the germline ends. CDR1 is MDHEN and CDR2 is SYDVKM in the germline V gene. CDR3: CASSLSQGGREKLFF. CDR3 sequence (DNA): TGTGCCAGCAGTTTATCACAGGGTGGAAGGGAAAAACTGTTTTTT.

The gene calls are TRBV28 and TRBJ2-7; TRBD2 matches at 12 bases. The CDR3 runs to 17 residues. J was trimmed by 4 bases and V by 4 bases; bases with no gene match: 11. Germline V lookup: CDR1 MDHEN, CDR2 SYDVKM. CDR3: CASSSLKTSGSIYEQYF. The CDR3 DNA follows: TGTGCCAGCAGTTCCCTTAAGACTAGCGGGAGTATTTACGAGCAGTACTTC.

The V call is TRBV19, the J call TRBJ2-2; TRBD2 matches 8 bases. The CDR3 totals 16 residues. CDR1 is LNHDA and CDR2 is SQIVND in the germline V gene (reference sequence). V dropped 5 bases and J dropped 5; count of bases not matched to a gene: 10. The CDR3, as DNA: TGTGCCAGTAGTCCTCAAGCGGGAGACGGTACCGGGGAGCTGTTTTTT. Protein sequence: CASSPQAGDGTGELFF.

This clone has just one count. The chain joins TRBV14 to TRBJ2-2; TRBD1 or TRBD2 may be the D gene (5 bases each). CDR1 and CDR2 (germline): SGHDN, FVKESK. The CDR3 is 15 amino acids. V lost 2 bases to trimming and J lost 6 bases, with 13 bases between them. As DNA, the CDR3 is TGTGCCAGCAGCCAAACCGGGACCCCCGCCGGGGAGCTGTTTTTT. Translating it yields CASSQTGTPAGELFF.

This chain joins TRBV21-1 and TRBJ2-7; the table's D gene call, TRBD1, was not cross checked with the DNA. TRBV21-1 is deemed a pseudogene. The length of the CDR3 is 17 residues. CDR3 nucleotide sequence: TGTGCCAGCAGCAAACTTCTGGACAGGGGGATCTCCTACGAGCAGTACTTC. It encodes CASSKLLDRGISYEQYF.

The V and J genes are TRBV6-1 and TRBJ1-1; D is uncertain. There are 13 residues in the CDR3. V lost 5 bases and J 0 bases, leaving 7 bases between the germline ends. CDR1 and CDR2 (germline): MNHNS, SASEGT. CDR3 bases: TGTGCCAGCAGTACCGGCCTGAACACTGAAGCTTTCTTT. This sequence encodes CASSTGLNTEAFF.